Below are 21 T cell receptor beta chains sequenced from a single sample in a study of cytotoxic CD8 clonotypes in ibrutinib-treated CLL. This table comes from immunoSEQ multiplex PCR, and its TCRdb copy is limited to in-frame clones, with some not included. The repertoire includes around 15,000 clones, 80% to 85% of them detected once, and over 15% sits in the top ten. Sequences were derived from PBMCs, sampled before ibrutinib treatment. These receptors came from a human donor with chronic lymphocytic leukemia.

The CDR3 reads CASSQVWGGHLTEAFF. The CDR3 DNA sequence: TGTGCCAGCAGCCAAGTATGGGGGGGACACCTCACTGAAGCTTTCTTT. The chain uses TRBV14 and TRBJ1-1; the D gene is possibly TRBD1 (6 bases). V gave up 1 base and J gave up 4 bases, with 16 bases separating them. CDR1 SGHDN and CDR2 FVKESK come from the germline V gene. This CDR3 has 16 residues.

The chain carries TRBV7-3 and TRBJ1-1, with D tentatively TRBD1 (6 bases). Trimming removed 4 bases from V and 3 bases from J, with 12 bases in between. CDR1 SGHTA and CDR2 FQGTGA come from the germline V gene. This CDR3 comprises 14 residues. The CDR3 region is CASSSQGRDTEAFF. For the CDR3, the DNA is TGTGCCAGCAGCTCTCAGGGGAGGGACACTGAAGCTTTCTTT.

The chain has TRBV5-1 and TRBJ1-3; maybe TRBD1 (5 bases). Trimming shortened V by 5 bases and J by 7 bases, and 25 bases separated the two germline ends. The CDR3 loop spans 17 amino acids. Germline lookup yields CDR1 SGHRS and CDR2 YFSETQ. This CDR3 is CASSNNLGGEFRNTIYF. As DNA, the CDR3 is TGCGCCAGCAGTAACAACCTCGGGGGGGAATTTCGCAACACCATATATTTT.

This sequence joins TRBV7-2 and TRBJ1-5; D is uncertain. The ends were cut back, 3 bases at V and 4 bases at J, with 10 bases in the middle. Germline CDR1 reads SGHTA; CDR2 reads FQGNSA. CDR3 length: 14 residues. The CDR3 DNA reads as TGTGCCAGCAGCTTGCTTGGAGGGAATCAGCCCCAGCATTTT. Translated: CASSLLGGNQPQHF. Combining the CDR3 with reference TRBV7-2 and TRBJ1-5 gives the whole variable domain GAGVSQSPSNKVTEKGKDVELRCDPISGHTALYWYRQSLGQGLEFLIYFQGNSAPDKSGLPSDRFSAERTGGSVSTLTIQRTQQEDSAVYLCASSLLGGNQPQHFGDGTRLSIL.

V gene TRBV7-9 combines with J gene TRBJ1-3; D not certain. Germline V gives CDR1 SEHNR, CDR2 FQNEAQ (reference sequence). The V end was cut by 4 bases, the J end by 0 bases, with 10 bases between. There are 15 residues in the CDR3. This CDR3 is CASSWVAASGNTIYF. CDR3 bases: TGTGCCAGCAGCTGGGTTGCGGCCTCTGGAAACACCATATATTTT.

The chain employs TRBV18 and TRBJ1-1; D ambiguous. Germline loops: CDR1 KGHSH, CDR2 LQKENI. The V and J ends lost 3 bases and 4 bases respectively, with 12 bases between them. CDR3 length: 14 residues. The CDR3: CASSPLGGSTEAFF. The CDR3 region has the DNA TGTGCCAGCTCACCTCTAGGAGGGAGCACTGAAGCTTTCTTT. Combining the CDR3 with reference TRBV18 and TRBJ1-1 gives the whole variable domain NAGVMQNPRHLVRRRGQEARLRCSPMKGHSHVYWYRQLPEEGLKFMVYLQKENIIDESGMPKERFSAEFPKEGPSILRIQQVVRGDSAAYFCASSPLGGSTEAFFGQGTRLTVV.

This clone was counted once. This chain links TRBV28 with TRBJ1-2, with a possible D match to TRBD1 (5 bases). Trimming removed 3 bases at V and 4 bases at J, with 9 bases between. The CDR3 is made up of 13 amino acids. Germline CDR1 and CDR2: MDHEN and SYDVKM. For the CDR3, the DNA is TGTGCCAGCAGTTTCGGGGGAGCCTATGGCTACACCTTC. It codes for CASSFGGAYGYTF.

V is TRBV5-8 and J is TRBJ1-5; a weak D match, TRBD1 (5 bases). The CDR3 contains 19 residues. Looked up from germline, CDR1 is SGHTS and CDR2 is YDEGEE. V was pared by 4 bases and J by 0 bases, with 23 bases between. CDR3 DNA sequence: TGTGCCAGCAGCACCGAATTGGGAGGGACCCGATATAGCAATCAGCCCCAGCATTTT. It specifies CASSTELGGTRYSNQPQHF. Complete variable domain (other parts from reference TRBV5-8 and TRBJ1-5): EAGVTQSPTHLIKTRGQQATLRCSPISGHTSVYWYQQALGLGLQFLLWYDEGEERNRGNFPPRFSGRQFPNYSSELNVNALELEDSALYLCASSTELGGTRYSNQPQHFGDGTRLSIL.

This chain links TRBV2 with TRBJ2-1; D ambiguous. Trimming took off 6 bases at V and 5 bases at J, with 11 bases between the two ends. This CDR3 comprises 13 residues. The germline V gene encodes CDR1 SNHLY and CDR2 FYNNEI. The CDR3 protein is CASRFDNNNEQFF. Here the CDR3 DNA reads TGTGCCAGCAGATTCGACAATAACAATGAGCAGTTCTTC.

The chain uses TRBV25-1 and TRBJ2-5; D is perhaps TRBD1 (5 bases). There are 15 residues in the CDR3. The V gene's germline CDR1 is MGHDK and CDR2 SYGVNS. V shed 6 bases and J shed 4 bases, with 18 bases lying between them. This chain's CDR3 is CASSPISGQRETQYF. The CDR3 coding sequence is TGTGCCAGCAGCCCCATATCAGGGCAGAGAGAGACCCAGTACTTC.

This chain uses TRBV27 with TRBJ2-5; 8 bases match TRBD1. Germline loops: CDR1 MNHEY, CDR2 SMNVEV (reference sequence). The CDR3 has 14 amino acids. Losses at the gene ends were 7 bases for V and 5 bases for J; bases not matched to a gene: 9. The CDR3 DNA is TGTGCCAGCAATCACAGGGGGTTAGGGGAGACCCAGTACTTC. Protein sequence: CASNHRGLGETQYF.

The chain joins TRBV7-9 to TRBJ2-3; D is unresolved. The CDR3 runs 15 residues. The V gene lost 1 base and the J gene lost 4 bases, with 12 bases spanning the gap. CDR1 and CDR2 from the germline V gene are SEHNR and FQNEAQ (reference sequence). Here the CDR3 reads CASSLVAATSDTQYF. The CDR3, as DNA: TGTGCCAGCAGCTTAGTGGCCGCCACCTCAGATACGCAGTATTTT.

V and J are TRBV4-2 and TRBJ2-5; D not resolved. V was trimmed by 3 bases and J by 1 base, leaving 9 bases between them. Germline CDR1 and CDR2: LGHNA and YNFKEQ. The CDR3 runs 14 residues. The CDR3 DNA follows: TGTGCCAGCAGCCATCCGGGTCCCCAAGAGACCCAGTACTTC. Residues: CASSHPGPQETQYF.

This chain uses TRBV19 with TRBJ1-5; maybe TRBD1 (6 bases). This CDR3 is built from 12 residues. Germline CDR1 and CDR2: LNHDA and SQIVND (reference sequence). V dropped 8 bases and J dropped 6 bases, with 11 bases sitting between them. The CDR3 DNA is TGTGCCAGTCGGGCAGGGGCTCAGCCCCAGCATTTT. Translating gives CASRAGAQPQHF.

This clone was detected only a few times. V is TRBV10-3 and J is TRBJ1-2; D not resolved. The germline CDR1 and CDR2 sequences are ENHRY and SYGVKD. The germline V and J ends were trimmed by 3 bases and 5 bases, with 7 bases remaining between them. CDR3 length equals 12 residues. CDR3 nucleotide sequence: TGTGCCATCAGTGAACTGGGATATGGCTACACCTTC. The encoded protein is CAISELGYGYTF.

The chain links TRBV5-1 to TRBJ2-2, with D possibly matching TRBD1 (6 bases). Germline CDR1 is SGHRS and CDR2 is YFSETQ. This CDR3 comprises 15 residues. Trimming stripped 4 bases from V and 5 bases from J, with 15 bases between. The DNA for the CDR3 is TGCGCCAGCAGCCCTGGACAGCTTTTAACCGGGGAGCTGTTTTTT. The encoded protein is CASSPGQLLTGELFF. Full variable domain (remainder filled in from reference TRBV5-1 and TRBJ2-2): KAGVTQTPRYLIKTRGQQVTLSCSPISGHRSVSWYQQTPGQGLQFLFEYFSETQRNKGNFPGRFSGRQFSNSRSEMNVSTLELGDSALYLCASSPGQLLTGELFFGEGSRLTVL.

The chain joins TRBV6-5 to TRBJ2-7; 7 nucleotides agree with TRBD2. Germline loops: CDR1 MNHEY, CDR2 SVGAGI. The CDR3 extends over 14 amino acids. With V trimmed by 10 bases and J by 7 bases, 16 bases remained unmatched. DNA for the CDR3: TGTGCCACCTCCGACCGGGACTACCGTTGGGAGCAGTACTTC. This codes for CATSDRDYRWEQYF.

The chain couples TRBV28 to TRBJ2-5; 8 positions agree with TRBD1. The CDR3 contains 14 residues. Germline assignment: CDR1 MDHEN and CDR2 SYDVKM. Unmatched junction bases numbered 5, after V lost 4 bases and J lost 4 bases. The CDR3 coding sequence is TGTGCCAGCAGTTCCGGACAGGGTCGAGAGACCCAGTACTTC. It specifies CASSSGQGRETQYF.

In this sample, this clone turned up a few times. This chain connects TRBV27 to TRBJ2-2, with D possibly being TRBD1 or TRBD2 (5 bases each). Germline V gene lookup returns CDR1 MNHEY and CDR2 SMNVEV (reference sequence). This CDR3 is built from 15 residues. V lost 4 bases to trimming and J lost 7 bases, with 16 bases between them. The CDR3, as DNA: TGTGCCAGCAGTTACATGGGGGATTGGAACGGGGAGCTGTTTTTT. It codes for CASSYMGDWNGELFF.

V gene TRBV27 combines with J gene TRBJ2-1; 11 bases align to TRBD2. Per the germline V gene, CDR1 is MNHEY and CDR2 is SMNVEV (reference sequence). Losses at the gene ends were 4 bases for V and 9 bases for J; bases not matched to a gene: 5. The CDR3 consists of 14 residues. CDR3 nucleotide sequence: TGTGCCAGCAGTTCTAGCGGGAGGTCGGGTGAGCAGTTCTTC. This sequence encodes CASSSSGRSGEQFF.

This clone was recorded only once. The gene calls are TRBV19 and TRBJ2-5, with TRBD2 matching 15 bases. The V gene end was trimmed by 5 bases and the J gene end by 3 bases; junction bases not matched to a gene: 4. Germline CDR1 and CDR2: LNHDA and SQIVND (reference sequence). The CDR3 runs to 16 residues. The CDR3 nucleotides are TGTGCCAGTAGTGGACTAGCGGGAGGGGAAAAAGAGACCCAGTACTTC. The encoded protein is CASSGLAGGEKETQYF.